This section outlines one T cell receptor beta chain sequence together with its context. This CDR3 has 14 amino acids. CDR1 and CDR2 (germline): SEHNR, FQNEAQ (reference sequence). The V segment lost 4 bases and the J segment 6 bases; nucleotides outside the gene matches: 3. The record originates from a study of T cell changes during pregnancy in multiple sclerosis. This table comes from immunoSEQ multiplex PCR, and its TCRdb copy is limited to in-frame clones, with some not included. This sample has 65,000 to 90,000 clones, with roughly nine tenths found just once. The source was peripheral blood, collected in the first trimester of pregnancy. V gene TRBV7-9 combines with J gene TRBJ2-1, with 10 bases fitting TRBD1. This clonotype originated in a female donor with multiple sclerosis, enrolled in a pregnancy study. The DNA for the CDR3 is TGTGCCAGCAGCTCGGACAGGGGGAGCAATGAGCAGTTCTTC. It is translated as CASSSDRGSNEQFF.